This T cell receptor (beta chain) was captured by sequencing in a study of cytomegalovirus exposure and HLA in healthy donors. General observations from the study: Among TCR beta chains, those listed as cytomegalovirus-associated numbered approximately 150.

The PCR was carried out with 60 Vbeta primers and 13 Jbeta primers. TCRdb's copy holds only in-frame clones and misses some; the assay was immunoSEQ multiplex PCR. The sample has tens of thousands of clones; 70% to 80% are singletons. Worth noting for this clone: The antigen remains undetermined.

The clonotype originates from a man aged 50-60 years in good health and CMV-seropositive. Material for sequencing was PBMCs.

The CDR3 loop is CASSVLAGTYNEQFF. CDR3 coding DNA: TGTGCCAGCAGTGTCCTAGCGGGAACTTACAATGAGCAGTTCTTC. The chain employs TRBV6-4 and TRBJ2-1, with 9 bases fitting TRBD2. Trimming took 4 bases from V and 4 from J; bases not matched to a gene: 5. CDR3 length equals 15 residues. From germline, CDR1 is MRHNA and CDR2 SNTAGT.